This T cell receptor (beta chain) came from a study of blood T cell dynamics during melanoma immunotherapy. There are 14 residues in the CDR3. The germline V gene has CDR1 LNHNV and CDR2 YYDKDF (reference sequence). V was clipped by 5 bases and J by 5 bases, with 16 bases between them. The assay was immunoSEQ multiplex PCR, and TCRdb's table has in-frame clones only and misses some. This table has around 15,000 clones, about 94% appearing once. The time point denotes: week 3, after first cycle of checkpoint inhibitor. This material consisted of effector memory CD8+ T cells from blood, taken from a patient treated with checkpoint blockade. The V and J genes are TRBV15 and TRBJ2-7; D is uncertain. The TCR sequence derives from a human donor with melanoma. This CDR3 is CATSRTGPLDEQYF. For the CDR3, the DNA is TGTGCCACCAGCCGAACTGGTCCCCTAGACGAGCAGTACTTC.